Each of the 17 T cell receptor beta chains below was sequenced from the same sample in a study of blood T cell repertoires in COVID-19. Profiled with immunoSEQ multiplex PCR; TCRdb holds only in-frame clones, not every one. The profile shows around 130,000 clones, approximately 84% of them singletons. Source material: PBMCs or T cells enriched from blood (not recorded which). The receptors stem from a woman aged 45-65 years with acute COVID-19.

CDR3 sequence (DNA): TGTGCCAGCAGCTCCTGGACTAGCGGGAGGGCCGAGCAGTTCTTC. It specifies CASSSWTSGRAEQFF. V gene TRBV27 combines with J gene TRBJ2-1, with 15 bases fitting TRBD2. This CDR3 spans 15 amino acids. V lost 6 bases and J lost 10; bases outside the gene matches: 7. The germline gives CDR1 MNHEY, CDR2 SMNVEV (reference sequence).

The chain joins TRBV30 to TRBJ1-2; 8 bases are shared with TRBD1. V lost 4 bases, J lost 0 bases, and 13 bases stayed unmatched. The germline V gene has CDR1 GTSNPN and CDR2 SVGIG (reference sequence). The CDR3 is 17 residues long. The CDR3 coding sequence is TGTGCCTGGACCCGAGGACAGGGAGTAGGGGCTAACTATGGCTACACCTTC. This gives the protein CAWTRGQGVGANYGYTF.

CDR3 loop: CAWTRGNSYNEQFF. The DNA for the CDR3 is TGTGCCTGGACGCGCGGGAATTCCTACAATGAGCAGTTCTTC. J is TRBJ2-1 and V is TRBV30; TRBD2 is a possible D gene (6 bases). Germline assignment: CDR1 GTSNPN and CDR2 SVGIG (reference sequence). This CDR3 spans 14 amino acids. V lost 4 bases and J 1 base, leaving 11 bases between the germline ends. Full variable domain (rest looked up from reference TRBV30 and TRBJ2-1): SQTIHQWPATLVQPVGSPLSLECTVEGTSNPNLYWYRQAAGRGLQLLFYSVGIGQISSEVPQNLSASRPQDRQFILSSKKLLLSDSGFYLCAWTRGNSYNEQFFGPGTRLTVL.

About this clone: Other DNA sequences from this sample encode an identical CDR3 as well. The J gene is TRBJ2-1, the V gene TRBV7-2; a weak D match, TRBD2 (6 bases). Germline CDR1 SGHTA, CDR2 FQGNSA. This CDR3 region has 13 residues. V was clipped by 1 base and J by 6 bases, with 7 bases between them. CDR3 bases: TGTGCCAGCAGCTTAGAGCGGGTCAATGAGCAGTTCTTC. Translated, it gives CASSLERVNEQFF.

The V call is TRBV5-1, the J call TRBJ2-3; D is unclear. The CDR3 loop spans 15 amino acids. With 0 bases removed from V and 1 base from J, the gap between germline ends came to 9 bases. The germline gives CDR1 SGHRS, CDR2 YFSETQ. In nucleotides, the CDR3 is TGCGCCAGCAGCTTGGCGGAGCCGCGCACAGATACGCAGTATTTT. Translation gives CASSLAEPRTDTQYF.

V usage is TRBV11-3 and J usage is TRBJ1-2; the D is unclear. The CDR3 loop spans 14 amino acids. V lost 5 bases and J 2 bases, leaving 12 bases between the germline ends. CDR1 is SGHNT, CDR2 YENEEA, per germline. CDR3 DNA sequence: TGTGCCAGCAGCCATTCCAACCGGAACTATGGCTACACCTTC. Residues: CASSHSNRNYGYTF.

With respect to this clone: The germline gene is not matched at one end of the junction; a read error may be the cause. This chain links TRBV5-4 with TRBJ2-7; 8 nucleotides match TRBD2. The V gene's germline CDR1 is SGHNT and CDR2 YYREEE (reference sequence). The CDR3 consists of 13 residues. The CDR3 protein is CASSRTSSHEQYF. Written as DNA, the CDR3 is TGTGCCAGCAGCCGGACTAGCTCCCACGAGCAGTACTTC.

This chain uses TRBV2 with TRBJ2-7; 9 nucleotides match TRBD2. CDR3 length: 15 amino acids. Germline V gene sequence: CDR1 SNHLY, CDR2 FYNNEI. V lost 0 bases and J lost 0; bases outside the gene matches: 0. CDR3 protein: CASSEAGLASYEQYF. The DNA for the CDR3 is TGTGCCAGCAGTGAAGCGGGACTAGCCTCCTACGAGCAGTACTTC.

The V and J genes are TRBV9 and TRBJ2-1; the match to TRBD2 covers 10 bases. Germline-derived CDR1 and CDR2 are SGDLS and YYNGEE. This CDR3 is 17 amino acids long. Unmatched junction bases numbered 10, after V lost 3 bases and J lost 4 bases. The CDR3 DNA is TGTGCCAGCAGCGAACCCTCCGCAGCGGGAGGGTACAATGAGCAGTTCTTC. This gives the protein CASSEPSAAGGYNEQFF.

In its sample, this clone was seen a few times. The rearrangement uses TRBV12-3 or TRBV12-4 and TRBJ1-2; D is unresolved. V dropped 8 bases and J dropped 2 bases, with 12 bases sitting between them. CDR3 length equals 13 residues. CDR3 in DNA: TGTGCCAGCGAGCGGGGAGGAAACTATGGCTACACCTTC. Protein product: CASERGGNYGYTF.

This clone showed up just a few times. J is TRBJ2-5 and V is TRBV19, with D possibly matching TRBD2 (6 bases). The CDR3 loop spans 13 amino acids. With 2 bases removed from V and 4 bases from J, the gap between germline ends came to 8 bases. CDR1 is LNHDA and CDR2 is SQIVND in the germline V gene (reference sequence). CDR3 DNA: TGTGCCAGTAGTATAAGGGACTCAGAGACCCAGTACTTC. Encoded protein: CASSIRDSETQYF.

The CDR3 reads CAWSGQHNGYTF. CDR3 in DNA: TGTGCCTGGAGTGGTCAACACAATGGCTACACCTTC. The rearrangement uses TRBV30 and TRBJ1-2, with D unclear. CDR1 and CDR2 (germline): GTSNPN, SVGIG (reference sequence). V was shortened by 1 base and J by 6 bases, with 9 bases between the two germline ends. The CDR3 length is 12 residues.

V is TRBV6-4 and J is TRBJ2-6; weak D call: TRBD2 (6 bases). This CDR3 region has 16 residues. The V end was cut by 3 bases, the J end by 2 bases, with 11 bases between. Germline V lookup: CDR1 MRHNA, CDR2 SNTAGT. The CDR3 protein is CASSESGAAGANVLTF. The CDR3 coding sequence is TGTGCCAGCAGTGAGTCGGGAGCTGCTGGGGCCAACGTCCTGACTTTC.

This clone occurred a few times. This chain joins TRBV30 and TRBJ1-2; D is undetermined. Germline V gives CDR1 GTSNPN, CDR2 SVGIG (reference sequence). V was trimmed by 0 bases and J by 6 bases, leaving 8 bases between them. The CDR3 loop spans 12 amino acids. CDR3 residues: CAWSVQDNGYTF. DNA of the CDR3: TGTGCCTGGAGTGTACAAGACAATGGCTACACCTTC.

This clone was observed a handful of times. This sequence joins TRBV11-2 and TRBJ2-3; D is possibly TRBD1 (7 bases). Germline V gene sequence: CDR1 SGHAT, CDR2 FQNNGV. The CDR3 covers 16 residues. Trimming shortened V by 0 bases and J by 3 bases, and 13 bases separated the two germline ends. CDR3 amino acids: CASSLDLQGGTDTQYF. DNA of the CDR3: TGTGCCAGCAGCTTAGATCTGCAGGGGGGAACAGATACGCAGTATTTT.

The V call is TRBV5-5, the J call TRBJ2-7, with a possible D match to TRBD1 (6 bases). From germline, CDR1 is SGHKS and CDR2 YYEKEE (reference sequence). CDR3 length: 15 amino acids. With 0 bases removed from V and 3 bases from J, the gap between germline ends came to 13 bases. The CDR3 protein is CASSLAGEILYEQYF. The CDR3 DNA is TGTGCCAGCAGCTTGGCAGGGGAGATCCTCTACGAGCAGTACTTC.

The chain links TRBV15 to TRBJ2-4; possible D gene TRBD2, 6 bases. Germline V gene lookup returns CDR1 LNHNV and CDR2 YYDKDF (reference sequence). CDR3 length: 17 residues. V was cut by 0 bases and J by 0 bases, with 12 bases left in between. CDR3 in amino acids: CATSRDPRREAKNIQYF. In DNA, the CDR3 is TGTGCCACCAGCAGAGATCCCCGGCGGGAAGCCAAAAACATTCAGTACTTC. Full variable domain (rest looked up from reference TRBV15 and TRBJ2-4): DAMVIQNPRYQVTQFGKPVTLSCSQTLNHNVMYWYQQKSSQAPKLLFHYYDKDFNNEADTPDNFQSRRPNTSFCFLDIRSPGLGDTAMYLCATSRDPRREAKNIQYFGAGTRLSVL.